The present TCR beta chain was sequenced within a study of blood T cell repertoires in COVID-19. Using immunoSEQ multiplex PCR, the repertoire was profiled, and TCRdb retains in-frame clones only, with some absent. The sample lists some 270,000 clones; about 86% were seen once. Germline V gene data show CDR1 as MDHEN and CDR2 as SYDVKM. V lost 6 bases to trimming and J lost 0 bases; unmatched junction nucleotides: 2. The CDR3 consists of 15 residues. The genes are TRBV28 and TRBJ1-4; 9 positions agree with TRBD1. This TCR came from a man between 50 and 59 years old who had recovered from COVID-19. Sequencing used PBMCs or T cells enriched from blood (not recorded which). For the CDR3, the DNA is TGTGCCAGCAGGACAGGGGGGGCAACTAATGAAAAACTGTTTTTT. Translating gives CASRTGGATNEKLFF.